A selection of T cell receptor beta chains follows, all from one sample in a study of blood T cell repertoires in COVID-19. This table comes from immunoSEQ multiplex PCR, and its TCRdb copy is limited to in-frame clones, with some not included. The sample holds 300,000 to 450,000 clones; around 87% are singletons and the top ten take 10%. Sequencing was done on a sample of peripheral blood. The receptors originated from a woman in her 30s with COVID-19, enrolled during active disease. CDR3s include the opening cysteine and the closing phenylalanine or tryptophan. A D gene is named only where the DNA matches it firmly. The size entry is marked missing in some rows and otherwise reads once, few, many or a size class.

clone size	V gene	D gene	J gene	CDR3 DNA	CDR3 protein
-	TRBV30	-	TRBJ1-5	TGTGCCTGGAGTACCGGGTATGACCAGCCCCAGCATTTT	CAWSTGYDQPQHF
-	TRBV4-1	-	TRBJ2-3	TGCGCCAGCAGCCAAGTGGCCTCTGGCACAGATACGCAGTATTTT	CASSQVASGTDTQYF
once	TRBV19	-	TRBJ1-5	TGTGCCAGTAAAAGGGTCAGGGAAGATCAGCCCCAGCATTTT	CASKRVREDQPQHF
-	TRBV13	-	TRBJ2-7	TGTGCCAGCAGCTTCGGAGGGGACGAGCAGTACTTC	CASSFGGDEQYF
-	TRBV29-1	-	TRBJ1-1	TGCAGCGTTGGCGCGAGGGGGGGGAACACTGAAGCTTTCTTT	CSVGARGGNTEAFF
-	TRBV30	-	TRBJ2-5	TGTGCCTGGAGCCGGCGGTGGGAGACCCAGTACTTC	CAWSRRWETQYF
-	TRBV2	TRBD2	TRBJ2-1	TGTGCCAGCAGTGCACTAGCGGGAGCTTACAATGAGCAGTTCTTC	CASSALAGAYNEQFF
-	TRBV30	TRBD1	TRBJ2-7	TGTGCCTGGGTAGCGACAGGGACCTCCTACGAGCAGTACTTC	CAWVATGTSYEQYF
-	TRBV2	TRBD1	TRBJ2-7	TGTGCCAGCAGTGCGCAGGGGGATACCTACGAGCAGTACTTC	CASSAQGDTYEQYF
-	TRBV6-5	TRBD2	TRBJ2-7	TGTGCCAGCAGTTACGGGGGTAGCGGGAGGGGGTACGAGCAGTACTTC	CASSYGGSGRGYEQYF
-	TRBV5-1	-	TRBJ2-2	TGCGCCAGCAGCCGGACCGTGGCGGGGACCGGGGAGCTGTTTTTT	CASSRTVAGTGELFF
-	TRBV24-1	TRBD1	TRBJ2-5	TGTGCCACCAGTACAGGGGGCCAAGAGACCCAGTACTTC	CATSTGGQETQYF
-	TRBV29-1	-	TRBJ1-3	TGCAGCGTTGACGGGGGAAACACCATATATTTT	CSVDGGNTIYF
-	TRBV5-1	TRBD1	TRBJ2-5	TGCGCCAGCAGCTTGAAGCGGACAGGGTTGGTGACCCAGTACTTC	CASSLKRTGLVTQYF
-	TRBV18	TRBD2	TRBJ2-7	TGTGCCAGCTCACCACCGAATCTAACTAGCGGGATTTTCGAGCAGTACTTC	CASSPPNLTSGIFEQYF
-	TRBV5-1	TRBD1	TRBJ1-2	TGCGCCAGCAGCTTGACCGAAGGGACAGGGGGCAGGTACACCTTC	CASSLTEGTGGRYTF
-	TRBV29-1	TRBD1	TRBJ2-7	TGCAGCGTTGAATTCGGACAGGGTTTCTACGAGCAGTACTTC	CSVEFGQGFYEQYF
once	TRBV18	TRBD2	TRBJ2-3	TGTGCCAGCTCACCCCGCCCCGGGAGGGCAGATACGCAGTATTTT	CASSPRPGRADTQYF
-	TRBV19	-	TRBJ1-2	TGTGCCAGTAGCATAGGGCCATCTTTTGGCTACACCTTC	CASSIGPSFGYTF
-	TRBV6-1	TRBD1	TRBJ1-2	TGTGCCAGCAGTGAAGTTCGACAGGGCGGCTACACCTTC	CASSEVRQGGYTF
-	TRBV9	-	TRBJ2-7	TGTGCCAGCAGCGTAGGCACAGGGACGGTAGACGAGCAGTACTTC	CASSVGTGTVDEQYF
-	TRBV11-2	TRBD2	TRBJ2-1	TGTGCCAGCAGCCCACGCGCGGGGGTCAGGACCTACAATGAGCAGTTCTTC	CASSPRAGVRTYNEQFF
-	TRBV25-1	-	TRBJ2-5	TGTGCCAGCAGTGAGGGGACAATGGAGACCCAGTACTTC	CASSEGTMETQYF
-	TRBV7-9	-	TRBJ2-1	TGTGCCAGCAGCTTGGGGGGGCCCCCCTACAATGAGCAGTTCTTC	CASSLGGPPYNEQFF
-	TRBV3-1/TRBV3-2	-	TRBJ2-5	TGTGCCAGCAGCCAAGATCCCGGGACTCTGGGGACCCAGTACTTC	CASSQDPGTLGTQYF
-	TRBV6-6	-	TRBJ2-3	TGTGCCAGCAGTTACGGGCAGCACCCTAGCACAGATACGCAGTATTTT	CASSYGQHPSTDTQYF
-	TRBV2	-	TRBJ2-1	TGTGCCAGCAGTTTTGACAGAGGCTACAATGAGCAGTTCTTC	CASSFDRGYNEQFF
-	TRBV7-2	-	TRBJ2-3	TGTGCCAGCAGCCCCCGGACAGTTCACACAGATACGCAGTATTTT	CASSPRTVHTDTQYF
-	TRBV10-2	TRBD2	TRBJ2-7	TGCGCCAGCAGTGAGTCTAGCGGGAGTTTTAGGCCGCAGTACTTC	CASSESSGSFRPQYF
-	TRBV28	-	TRBJ1-5	TGTGCCAGCAGGCGCACAGGGCAGGGTCAGCCCCAGCATTTT	CASRRTGQGQPQHF
few	TRBV5-1	TRBD1	TRBJ2-7	TGCGCCAGCAGACTCGCCGGGACAGGATTACTCGAGCAGTACTTC	CASRLAGTGLLEQYF